Below, 25 T cell receptor beta chains from the same sample are listed, as sequenced in a study of beta chain features in type 1 diabetes. Antigens of these TCRs are unknown. The study, taken as a whole, reports: Moderately but significantly shorter TCRB CDR3s were found in Type 1 diabetes patients in all four CD4+ subsets.

All of the isolated RNA was reverse transcribed, so expressed TCRB transcripts were sequenced. Libraries were prepared by immunoSEQ multiplex PCR; TCRdb keeps only in-frame clonotypes and omits some of them. The data show tens of thousands of clones, more than 45% seen once. The sequenced sample consisted of stem cell memory CD4+ T cells from blood. These receptors originate from a man younger than 35 with type 1 diabetes.

This chain links TRBV5-1 with TRBJ2-1; 7 bases line up with TRBD1. CDR3 length: 16 residues. J gave up 4 bases and V 4 bases, and 11 bases lay outside the gene matches. The germline V gene has CDR1 SGHRS and CDR2 YFSETQ. Written as DNA, the CDR3 is TGCGCCAGCAGCCCATCGCCGGGACAGATATACAATGAGCAGTTCTTC. It encodes CASSPSPGQIYNEQFF.

The chain uses TRBV5-6 and TRBJ2-4; tentatively, D is TRBD1 (5 bases). The V gene's germline CDR1 is SGHDT and CDR2 YYEEEE. The V end was cut by 6 bases, the J end by 9 bases, with 16 bases between. The CDR3 has 13 residues. Here the CDR3 DNA reads TGTGCCAGCACCCTTTGGGGCCAGGGCATTCAGTACTTC. Translating gives CASTLWGQGIQYF.

This clone was counted a few times. This rearrangement joins TRBV19 to TRBJ2-1; D uncertain. The V gene's germline CDR1 is LNHDA and CDR2 SQIVND (reference sequence). V lost 7 bases and J lost 4, with 11 bases in between. This CDR3 spans 13 amino acids. The CDR3 nucleotides are TGTGCCAGTACCCGGAGTTTATACAATGAGCAGTTCTTC. It encodes CASTRSLYNEQFF.

This clone was seen a handful of times. The J gene is TRBJ2-3, the V gene TRBV5-1, with D tentatively TRBD2 (6 bases). The CDR3 spans 15 residues. Deletions cut 3 bases from V and 3 bases from J, with 14 bases between. Per germline, CDR1 SGHRS and CDR2 YFSETQ. Here the CDR3 reads CASSSTPGETDTQYF. The CDR3 region has the DNA TGCGCCAGCAGCTCCACCCCGGGGGAAACAGATACGCAGTATTTT.

The gene calls are TRBV13 and TRBJ2-3; unclear D gene. Germline V CDR1 and CDR2: PRHDT, FYEKMQ (reference sequence). With 5 bases removed from V and 0 bases from J, the gap between germline ends came to 12 bases. The CDR3 is made up of 15 amino acids. The CDR3 here is CASSARSSSTDTQYF. Written as DNA, the CDR3 is TGTGCCAGCAGCGCCAGAAGTTCTAGCACAGATACGCAGTATTTT.

In its sample, this clone was seen a few times. J is TRBJ2-1 and V is TRBV11-3; 9 bases align to TRBD1. J gave up 8 bases and V 6 bases, and 14 bases lay outside the gene matches. CDR1 and CDR2 (germline): SGHNT, YENEEA. The CDR3 runs to 16 residues. The CDR3: CASSPGQGRTSYEQFF. For the CDR3, the DNA is TGTGCCAGCAGTCCGGGACAGGGTAGGACATCGTATGAGCAGTTCTTC. Using reference TRBV11-3 and TRBJ2-1 for the parts outside the CDR3, the full variable domain is EAGVVQSPRYKIIEKKQPVAFWCNPISGHNTLYWYLQNLGQGPELLIRYENEEAVDDSQLPKDRFSAERLKGVDSTLKIQPAELGDSAVYLCASSPGQGRTSYEQFFGPGTRLTVL.

This chain joins TRBV5-1 and TRBJ2-2; 9 bases line up with TRBD1. Losses at the gene ends were 3 bases for V and 2 bases for J; bases not matched to a gene: 5. Looked up from germline, CDR1 is SGHRS and CDR2 is YFSETQ. CDR3 length equals 16 residues. CDR3 in amino acids: CASSSLTGGNTGELFF. Written as DNA, the CDR3 is TGCGCCAGCAGCTCCTTAACAGGGGGCAACACCGGGGAGCTGTTTTTT.

The chain combines TRBV15 with TRBJ2-3; TRBD2 matches 7 bases. The CDR3 has 15 residues. Germline CDR1 is LNHNV and CDR2 is YYDKDF (reference sequence). V was pared by 3 bases and J by 3 bases, with 6 bases of the junction left unmatched. For the CDR3, the DNA is TGTGCCACCAGCAGGTCAAGCGGGGCTACAGATACGCAGTATTTT. Protein sequence: CATSRSSGATDTQYF.

V gene TRBV11-2 combines with J gene TRBJ2-1; TRBD2 matches at 8 bases. J lost 5 bases, V lost 4 bases, and 7 bases had no gene match. From germline, CDR1 is SGHAT and CDR2 FQNNGV. The length of the CDR3 is 15 residues. CDR3 coding DNA: TGTGCCAGCAGCTCTACGATAGCGGGGAACAATGAGCAGTTCTTC. Translating it yields CASSSTIAGNNEQFF.

This clone appeared a few times. The junction departs from germline at one end; a sequencing error may be responsible. The chain links TRBV6-6 to TRBJ2-7, with 7 bases matching TRBD2. This CDR3 contains 12 residues. Per the germline V gene, CDR1 is MNHNY and CDR2 is SVGAGI (reference sequence). The CDR3 loop is CASKSRGGGGSF. CDR3 nucleotide sequence: TGTGCCAGCAAAAGTAGGGGAGGCGGGGGTAGTTTC.

This chain links TRBV29-1 with TRBJ2-7; 9 positions match TRBD2. Per germline, CDR1 SQVTM and CDR2 ANQGSEA. With V trimmed by 5 bases and J by 2 bases, 4 bases remained unmatched. The CDR3 is made up of 13 amino acids. CDR3: CSVTTSGTYEQYF. The DNA of the CDR3 is TGCAGCGTTACGACTAGCGGTACCTACGAGCAGTACTTC.

J is TRBJ2-5 and V is TRBV7-9; 8 nucleotides align to TRBD1. V lost 6 bases to trimming and J lost 3 bases; unmatched junction nucleotides: 15. The CDR3 has 17 residues. CDR1 and CDR2 from the germline V gene are SEHNR and FQNEAQ (reference sequence). Written as DNA, the CDR3 is TGTGCCAGCAGACTATCTGGGGGCAGGGGGCCGGAAGAGACCCAGTACTTC. Translated: CASRLSGGRGPEETQYF.

V and J are TRBV28 and TRBJ2-7; 9 bases map to TRBD1. The length of the CDR3 is 14 residues. J was trimmed by 4 bases and V by 5 bases; bases with no gene match: 6. From germline, CDR1 is MDHEN and CDR2 SYDVKM. CDR3 sequence: CASSKGTGRYEQYF. CDR3 sequence (DNA): TGTGCCAGCAGTAAAGGGACAGGGCGGTACGAGCAGTACTTC.

This chain links TRBV6-5 with TRBJ2-4; TRBD2 is a possible D gene (5 bases). V lost 6 bases to trimming and J lost 3 bases, with 15 bases between them. In germline, CDR1 is MNHEY, CDR2 SVGAGI. This CDR3 region has 15 residues. The CDR3 spells CASSPERDFKNIQYF. CDR3 sequence (DNA): TGTGCCAGCAGCCCCGAGAGGGATTTCAAAAACATTCAGTACTTC.

The table lists this clone with a count of one. The chain has TRBV5-1 and TRBJ2-5, with D possibly matching TRBD2 (5 bases). This CDR3 region has 14 residues. Trimming cost V 1 base and J 2 bases, with 9 bases left between them. Germline V CDR1 and CDR2: SGHRS, YFSETQ. The CDR3: CASSLYTGQETQYF. The CDR3 DNA follows: TGCGCCAGCAGCTTGTACACGGGACAAGAGACCCAGTACTTC.

The table lists this clone with a count of one. The V call is TRBV30, the J call TRBJ1-1; 8 bases map to TRBD1. V shed 7 bases, J shed 0 bases, and the junction held 4 bases outside the gene matches. The CDR3 totals 13 residues. CDR1 is GTSNPN and CDR2 is SVGIG in the germline V gene (reference sequence). The CDR3 DNA is TGTGCCTCTTACAGGGGGTTGAACACTGAAGCTTTCTTT. Translated, it gives CASYRGLNTEAFF.

The gene calls are TRBV25-1 and TRBJ2-3, with D perhaps matching TRBD1 (6 bases). The length of the CDR3 is 16 residues. The V end was cut by 2 bases, the J end by 2 bases, with 14 bases between. CDR1 and CDR2 (germline): MGHDK, SYGVNS. This CDR3 is CASSETPRGPTDTQYF. The DNA of the CDR3 is TGTGCCAGCAGTGAAACCCCCAGGGGACCCACAGATACGCAGTATTTT. The full variable domain, rest sourced from reference TRBV25-1 and TRBJ2-3, is EADIYQTPRYLVIGTGKKITLECSQTMGHDKMYWYQQDPGMELHLIHYSYGVNSTEKGDLSSESTVSRIRTEHFPLTLESARPSHTSQYLCASSETPRGPTDTQYFGPGTRLTVL.

The chain uses TRBV5-8 and TRBJ2-4; D is perhaps TRBD2 (6 bases). The CDR3 sequence is 16 residues long. The ends were cut back, 4 bases at V and 0 bases at J, with 14 bases in the middle. The germline V gene has CDR1 SGHTS and CDR2 YDEGEE. The CDR3 coding sequence is TGTGCCAGCAGCGAGGGACGGGAGCTAGCCAAAAACATTCAGTACTTC. The encoded protein is CASSEGRELAKNIQYF.

As DNA, the CDR3 is TGTGCCAGCAGCTTGGGGCAGATCGGCCCCTACGAGCAGTACTTC. This gives the protein CASSLGQIGPYEQYF. This rearrangement joins TRBV11-2 to TRBJ2-7; D may be TRBD1 (5 bases). This CDR3 is 15 amino acids long. Germline CDR1 reads SGHAT; CDR2 reads FQNNGV. V shed 3 bases and J shed 2 bases, with 14 bases lying between them.

The chain links TRBV7-2 to TRBJ2-5, with TRBD2 identical over 9 bases. Germline V lookup: CDR1 SGHTA, CDR2 FQGNSA. CDR3 length: 15 residues. The junction had 5 bases not matched to a gene; V was cut back by 4 bases and J by 2 bases. CDR3 region: CASSSQRGAQETQYF. The CDR3 bases are TGTGCCAGCAGCTCCCAGCGGGGGGCGCAAGAGACCCAGTACTTC.

This rearrangement joins TRBV9 to TRBJ2-3; D might be TRBD2 (6 bases). This CDR3 spans 15 amino acids. Germline V lookup: CDR1 SGDLS, CDR2 YYNGEE. V shed 0 bases and J shed 3 bases, with 11 bases lying between them. The CDR3 protein is CASSVGTMITDTQYF. In DNA form, the CDR3 reads TGTGCCAGCAGCGTAGGGACTATGATAACAGATACGCAGTATTTT.

This chain joins TRBV28 and TRBJ2-7; TRBD1 agrees at 8 bases. The CDR3 covers 13 residues. Trimming took 6 bases from V and 7 from J; bases not matched to a gene: 8. Germline V gives CDR1 MDHEN, CDR2 SYDVKM. CDR3 bases: TGTGCCAGCAGCCCCCAGGGGGCGGGGGAGCAGTACTTC. Amino acids: CASSPQGAGEQYF. Variable domain in full (rest from reference TRBV28 and TRBJ2-7): DVKVTQSSRYLVKRTGEKVFLECVQDMDHENMFWYRQDPGLGLRLIYFSYDVKMKEKGDIPEGYSVSREKKERFSLILESASTNQTSMYLCASSPQGAGEQYFGPGTRLTVT.

This chain joins TRBV28 and TRBJ2-5; weak D call: TRBD2 (6 bases). The germline CDR1 and CDR2 sequences are MDHEN and SYDVKM. The CDR3 runs 14 residues. Trimming shortened V by 6 bases and J by 1 base, and 12 bases separated the two germline ends. This CDR3 reads CASSRTSRQETQYF. For the CDR3, the DNA is TGTGCCAGCAGCAGAACTAGCCGCCAAGAGACCCAGTACTTC.

J is TRBJ1-1 and V is TRBV23-1; D unclear. TRBV23-1 is sorted into the ORF group, with uncertain function. V lost 4 bases and J 5 bases, leaving 23 bases between the germline ends. The CDR3 runs 17 residues. The CDR3 here is CASSPLSPPIGGTEAFF. The CDR3 coding sequence is TGCGCCAGCAGTCCCCTCTCCCCGCCGATAGGAGGGACTGAAGCTTTCTTT.

The chain links TRBV18 to TRBJ1-2, with a possible D match to TRBD1 (6 bases). The V gene's germline CDR1 is KGHSH and CDR2 LQKENI. The CDR3 extends over 15 amino acids. V was shortened by 0 bases and J by 8 bases, with 16 bases between the two germline ends. The CDR3 sequence: CASSPPIGQSSGYTF. The CDR3 DNA reads as TGTGCCAGCTCACCACCGATAGGACAGAGCTCCGGCTACACCTTC.